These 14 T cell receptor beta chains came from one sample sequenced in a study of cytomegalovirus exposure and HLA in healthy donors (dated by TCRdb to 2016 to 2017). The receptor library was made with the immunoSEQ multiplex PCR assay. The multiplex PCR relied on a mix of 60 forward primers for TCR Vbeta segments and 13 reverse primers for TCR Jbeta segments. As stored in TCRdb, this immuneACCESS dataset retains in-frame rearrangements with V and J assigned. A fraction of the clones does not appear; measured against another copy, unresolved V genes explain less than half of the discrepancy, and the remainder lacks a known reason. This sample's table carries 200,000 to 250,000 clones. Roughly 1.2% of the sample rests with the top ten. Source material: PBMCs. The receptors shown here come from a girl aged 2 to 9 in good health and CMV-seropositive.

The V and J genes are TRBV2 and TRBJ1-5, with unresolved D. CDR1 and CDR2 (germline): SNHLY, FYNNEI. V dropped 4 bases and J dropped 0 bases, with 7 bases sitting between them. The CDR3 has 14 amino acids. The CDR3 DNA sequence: TGTGCCAGCAGTGCAGATTATAGCAATCAGCCCCAGCATTTT. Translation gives CASSADYSNQPQHF.

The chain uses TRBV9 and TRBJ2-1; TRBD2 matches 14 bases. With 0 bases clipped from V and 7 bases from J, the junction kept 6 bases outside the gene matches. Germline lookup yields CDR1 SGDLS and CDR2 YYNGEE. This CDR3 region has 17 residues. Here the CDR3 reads CASSVDRGLAGVNEQFF. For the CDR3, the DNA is TGTGCCAGCAGCGTAGACCGGGGACTAGCGGGAGTTAATGAGCAGTTCTTC.

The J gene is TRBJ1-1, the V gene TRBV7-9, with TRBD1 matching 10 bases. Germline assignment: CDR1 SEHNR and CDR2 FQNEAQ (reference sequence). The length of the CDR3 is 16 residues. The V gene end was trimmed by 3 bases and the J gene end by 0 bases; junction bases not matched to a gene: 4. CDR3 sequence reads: CASSFWGQGMNTEAFF. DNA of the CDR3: TGTGCCAGCAGCTTCTGGGGACAGGGGATGAACACTGAAGCTTTCTTT.

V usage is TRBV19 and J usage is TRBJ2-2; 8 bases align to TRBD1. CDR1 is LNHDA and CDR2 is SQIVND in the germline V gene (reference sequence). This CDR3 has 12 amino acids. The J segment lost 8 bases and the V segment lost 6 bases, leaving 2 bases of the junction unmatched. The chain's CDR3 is CASSRGLGELFF. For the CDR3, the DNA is TGTGCCAGTAGCAGGGGGCTTGGGGAGCTGTTTTTT.

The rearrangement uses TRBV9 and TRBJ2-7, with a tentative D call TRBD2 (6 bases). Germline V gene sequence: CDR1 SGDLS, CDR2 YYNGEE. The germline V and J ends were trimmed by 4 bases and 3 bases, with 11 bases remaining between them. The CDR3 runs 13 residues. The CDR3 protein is CASSTGTYYEQYF. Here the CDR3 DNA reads TGTGCCAGCAGCACCGGGACTTACTACGAGCAGTACTTC.

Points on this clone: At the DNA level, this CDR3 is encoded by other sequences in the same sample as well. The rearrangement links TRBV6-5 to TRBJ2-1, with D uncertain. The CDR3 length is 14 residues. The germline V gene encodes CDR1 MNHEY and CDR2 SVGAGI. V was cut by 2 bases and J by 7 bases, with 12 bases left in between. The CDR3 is CASSYGIFGNEQFF. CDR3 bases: TGTGCCAGCAGTTACGGTATTTTCGGGAATGAGCAGTTCTTC.

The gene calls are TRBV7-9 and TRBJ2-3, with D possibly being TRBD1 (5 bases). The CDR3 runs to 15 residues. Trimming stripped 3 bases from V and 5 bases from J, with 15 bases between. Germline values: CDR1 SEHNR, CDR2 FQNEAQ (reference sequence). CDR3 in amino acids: CASSLYRTTGDTQYF. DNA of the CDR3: TGTGCCAGCAGCTTGTACAGGACGACCGGAGATACGCAGTATTTT.

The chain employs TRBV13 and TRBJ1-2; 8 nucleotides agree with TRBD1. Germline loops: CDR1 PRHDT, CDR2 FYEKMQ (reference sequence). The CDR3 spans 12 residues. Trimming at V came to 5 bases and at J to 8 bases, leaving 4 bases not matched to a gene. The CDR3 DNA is TGTGCCAGCAGCGAGGACAGGGACGGCTACACCTTC. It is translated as CASSEDRDGYTF.

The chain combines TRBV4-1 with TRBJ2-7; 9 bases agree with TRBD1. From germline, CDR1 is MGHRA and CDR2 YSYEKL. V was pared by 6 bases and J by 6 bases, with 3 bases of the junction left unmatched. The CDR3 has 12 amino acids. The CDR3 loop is CASSPDRGEQYF. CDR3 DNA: TGCGCCAGCAGTCCGGACAGGGGCGAGCAGTACTTC.

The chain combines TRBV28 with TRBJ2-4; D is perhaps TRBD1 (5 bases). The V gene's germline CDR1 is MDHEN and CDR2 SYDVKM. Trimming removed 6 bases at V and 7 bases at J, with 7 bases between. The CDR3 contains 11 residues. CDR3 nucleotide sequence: TGTGCCAGCAGCAGGGATAACATTCAGTACTTC. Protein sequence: CASSRDNIQYF.

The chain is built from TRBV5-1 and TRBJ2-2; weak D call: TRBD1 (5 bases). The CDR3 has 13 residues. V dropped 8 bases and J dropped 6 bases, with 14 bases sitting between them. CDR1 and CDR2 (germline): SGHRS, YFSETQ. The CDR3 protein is CASNRQYSGELFF. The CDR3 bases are TGCGCCAGTAACCGACAGTACTCCGGGGAGCTGTTTTTT.

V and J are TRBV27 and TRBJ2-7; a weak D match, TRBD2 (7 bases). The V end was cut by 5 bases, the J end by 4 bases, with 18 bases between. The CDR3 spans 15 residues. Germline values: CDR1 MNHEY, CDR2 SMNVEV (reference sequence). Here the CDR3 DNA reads TGTGCCAGCAGTCCGCGGGGGCCGATATTTTACGAGCAGTACTTC. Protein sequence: CASSPRGPIFYEQYF.

The CDR3: CSSSSGRRYEQFF. In DNA, the CDR3 is TGCAGCTCCTCAAGCGGGAGGAGGTATGAGCAGTTCTTC. The V and J genes are TRBV29-1 and TRBJ2-1, with 9 nucleotides matching TRBD2. There are 13 residues in the CDR3. Germline V gives CDR1 SQVTM, CDR2 ANQGSEA. V trimming: 8 bases; J trimming: 8 bases; junction bases outside the gene matches: 10.

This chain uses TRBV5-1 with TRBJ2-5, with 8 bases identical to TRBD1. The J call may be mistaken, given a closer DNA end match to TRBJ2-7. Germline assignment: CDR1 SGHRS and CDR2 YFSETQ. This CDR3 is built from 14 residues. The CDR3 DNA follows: TGCGCCAGCAGCTTGGCCGGGACAGGCTACGAGCAGTACTTC. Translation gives CASSLAGTGYEQYF.